This T cell receptor beta chain was recorded in a study of CD8+CD57+ T cells in acquired aplastic anemia. Study-level information: Yields of DNA that came from sorted CD4+ and CD8+ cells averaged roughly 3.2 ug. Researchers reported that healthy donors averaged roughly 9.8 million reads for CD4+ cells.

Details on this clonotype: Antigen unknown. Germline and junction disagree at one end, which may indicate a read error.

Whole-study results and caveats: Patients and controls had in common approximately 28 CD8+ CDR3 sequences. Any difference that existed in CD8+ Simpson's diversity between patients and controls was not significant.

This CDR3 has 13 residues. From germline, CDR1 is SGDLS and CDR2 YYNGEE. Genomic DNA acted as the template from which TCR beta VDJ combination and CDR3 sequence profiling were carried out. TCRdb ran MiXCR on the reads and lists one entry per CDR3 protein. The table has about 190,000 distinct CDR3 sequences, 54% seen once; the top ten hold 15% to 20%. The V and J genes are TRBV9 and TRBJ2-5, with D uncertain. This receptor was identified in a human donor in good health, serving as a control. Sequenced: sorted CD4+, CD8+, or CD8+CD57+ T cells (not recorded which) from PBMCs. CDR3 residues: CASSSGRKETQYF. DNA for the CDR3: TGCGCCAGCAGCTCCGGACGGAAAGAGACCCAGTACTTC. Full variable domain (missing parts from reference TRBV9 and TRBJ2-5): DSGVTQTPKHLITATGQRVTLRCSPRSGDLSVYWYQQSLDQGLQFLIQYYNGEERAKGNILERFSAQQFPDLHSELNLSSLELGDSALYFCASSSGRKETQYFGPGTRLLVL.